This T cell receptor (beta chain) originates from a study of blood T cell repertoires in COVID-19. In terms of age and location, participants ranged from roughly 18 to 95 years and lived in under 30 US areas. The CDR3 totals 12 residues. In germline, CDR1 is LGHDT, CDR2 YNNKEL (reference sequence). V dropped 1 base and J dropped 9 bases, with 10 bases sitting between them. Using immunoSEQ multiplex PCR, the repertoire was profiled, and TCRdb retains in-frame clones only, with some absent. The sample lists roughly 430,000 clones; nearly 90% were seen once. This TCR derives from a woman aged 40 to 50 with acute COVID-19. Specimen: PBMCs or T cells enriched from blood (not recorded which). V and J are TRBV3-1 (or the pseudogene TRBV3-2) and TRBJ2-7; D perhaps matches TRBD1 (5 bases). CDR3 DNA sequence: TGTGCCAGCAGCCAAGGGACAAATGGGCAGTACTTC. It codes for CASSQGTNGQYF.